These T cell receptor beta chains were read from a single sample in a study of CD8 T cells in Susac syndrome. MiXCR, run by TCRdb on the immunoSEQ multiplex PCR reads, gives a single entry per CDR3 protein. The table shows roughly 190,000 distinct CDR3 sequences, with about 95% occurring only once. The sample taken for sequencing was CD4+ T cells from PBMCs. Receptor source: a human donor in good health. CDR3s include the opening cysteine and the closing phenylalanine or tryptophan. D genes are given only for firm matches. The size entry is marked missing in some rows and otherwise reads once, few, many or a size class.

TRBD2,.,TRBJ2-7,TRBV20-1,TGCAGTGCTAACGGTCCCACTAGCGGACTGTACGAGCAGTACTTC,CSANGPTSGLYEQYF
TRBD2,.,TRBJ2-3,TRBV15,TGTGCCACCAGCAGCGGACTAGCGGGAAGAGATACGCAGTATTTT,CATSSGLAGRDTQYF
.,once,TRBJ2-1,TRBV12-5,TGTGCTAGTGGTTTATGGCTGCAGGGGACGGCGCACAATGAGCAGTTCTTC,CASGLWLQGTAHNEQFF
TRBD2,.,TRBJ2-3,TRBV20-1,TGCAGTGCTGGTAGACTAGCGGGATCAGATACGCAGTATTTT,CSAGRLAGSDTQYF
.,.,TRBJ1-1,TRBV14,TGTGCCAGCAGCCAAGTCCTACTTGGGCGCGGGGGAGCTTTCTTT,CASSQVLLGRGGAFF
TRBD2,.,TRBJ2-1,TRBV11-2,TGTGCCAGCAGCAGAAGGGGGCAGGGGCCGCGGGGTAGCGGGAGTTCGGCGTACAATGAGCAGTTCTTC,CASSRRGQGPRGSGSSAYNEQFF
TRBD2,.,TRBJ2-1,TRBV29-1,TGCAGCGTTGAACCCCTTAGCGGGAGAGTAAATGAGCAGTTCTTC,CSVEPLSGRVNEQFF
.,.,TRBJ2-7,TRBV15,TGTGCCACCAGCAGAGATCTGATGGGGGGCAGGAACGAGCAGTACTTC,CATSRDLMGGRNEQYF
.,.,TRBJ1-2,TRBV3-1,TGTGCCAGCAGCAACGGGCGCTATGGCTACACCTTC,CASSNGRYGYTF
TRBD1,.,TRBJ2-3,TRBV2,TGTGCCAGCAGTGAACTGGGACAGGGATTAGGAGATACGCAGTATTTT,CASSELGQGLGDTQYF
TRBD1,.,TRBJ1-1,TRBV12-3/TRBV12-4,TGTGCCAGCACAGGACAGGGGACCGAAGCTTTCTTT,CASTGQGTEAFF
TRBD2,.,TRBJ2-7,TRBV27,TGTGCCAGCAGTTTTCAACTAGCGGGAGTGAACGAGCAGTACTTC,CASSFQLAGVNEQYF
.,.,TRBJ1-5,TRBV27,TGTGCCAGCAGCCGAATCGGCGGCAATCAGCCCCAGCATTTT,CASSRIGGNQPQHF
.,once,TRBJ2-7,TRBV6-5,TGTGCCAGCAGCCCCTCCCGCTACGAGCAGTACTTC,CASSPSRYEQYF
TRBD1,.,TRBJ1-1,TRBV3-1,TGTGCCAGCGGGGGAAAGGGACAGGGTATTGAAGCTTTCTTT,CASGGKGQGIEAFF
TRBD1,.,TRBJ1-1,TRBV11-1,TGTGCCAGCAGCTCGACAGGGCTGGCGGAAGCTTTCTTT,CASSSTGLAEAFF
.,.,TRBJ1-1,TRBV7-7,TGTGCCAGCAGCTTGGAACCGGGGACTGAAGCTTTCTTT,CASSLEPGTEAFF
TRBD2,.,TRBJ2-7,TRBV12-3/TRBV12-4,TGTGCCAGCAGGCTAGCGGGAGGAGGCGAGCAGTACTTC,CASRLAGGGEQYF
.,.,TRBJ1-4,TRBV20-1,TGCAGTGCTAGAGCTCGGACCGAAAAACTGTTTTTT,CSARARTEKLFF
TRBD1,.,TRBJ1-1,TRBV9,TGTGCCAGCAGCGCTGGGACAGGGGTGACTGAAGCTTTCTTT,CASSAGTGVTEAFF
TRBD2,.,TRBJ2-4,TRBV20-1,TGCAGTGCTAGGGTGACTAGCAACATTCAGTACTTC,CSARVTSNIQYF
.,.,TRBJ2-7,TRBV20-1,TGCAGTGCTAGAGATCCTCGAGCGTCGAACTACGAGCAGTACTTC,CSARDPRASNYEQYF